This TCR beta chain was sequenced in a study of vaccination effects on CD4 cells after COVID-19. Study details: ViraFEST used viral peptide pools to expand antigen-specific CD4+ T cells before sequencing.

The V gene end was trimmed by 2 bases and the J gene end by 4 bases; junction bases not matched to a gene: 11. Germline V gene sequence: CDR1 SGHKS, CDR2 YYEKEE (reference sequence). The CDR3 length is 16 residues. A 10-day culture period preceded the isolation of CD4+ T cells. Vaccinated participants had no history of SARS-CoV-2 infection and tested negative for nucleocapsid antibodies. Method: immunoSEQ multiplex PCR; TCRdb's copy keeps in-frame clones and lacks some. Of tens of thousands of clones detected, around three fifths appear once; the ten largest clones hold under 10%. Concerning this clone itself: Its target is not known.

Study-wide points: Few convalescent patients were studied, and early post-infection samples were lacking.

The sequence came from a human donor who received a COVID-19 vaccine. J is TRBJ2-5 and V is TRBV5-5, with 7 bases identical to TRBD1. This specimen was CD4+ T cells from PBMCs cultured without peptide, taken before COVID-19 vaccination. The CDR3 sequence: CASSFMLRQGRETQYF. The CDR3 nucleotides read TGTGCCAGCAGCTTCATGTTGAGACAGGGCAGAGAGACCCAGTACTTC.